This T cell receptor beta chain stems from a study of post-analysis software for immune sequencing data. The overall study: The cohort encompassed relapsing-remitting, secondary progressive and progressive-relapsing multiple sclerosis disease courses. Study-wide results and limits: Multiple sclerosis patients had significantly lower normalized Chao1 diversity than controls.

Only a few counts were recorded for this clonotype. The antigen is undetermined. TCR beta libraries were prepared from cDNA with unique molecular identifiers. The source material, roughly 0.9 to 10 million T cells, gave rise to 500,000 or so cDNA molecules. TCRdb passed the PCR reads through MiXCR, listing each CDR3 protein once. The sample carries around 710,000 distinct CDR3 sequences, about 43% recorded once. The sequence derives from a girl aged 5-17 years with multiple sclerosis. What was sequenced was blood.

The CDR3 reads CSANAGLAGSTDTQYF. CDR3 coding DNA: TGCAGTGCCAACGCCGGACTAGCGGGGAGCACAGATACGCAGTATTTT. The rearrangement joins TRBV20-1 to TRBJ2-3; 12 nucleotides agree with TRBD2. The CDR3 consists of 16 residues. The junction had 7 bases not matched to a gene; V was cut back by 6 bases and J by 0 bases. Germline V gene sequence: CDR1 DFQATT, CDR2 SNEGSKA (reference sequence).